This entry lists 19 T cell receptor beta chains sequenced from one sample in a study of T cell clonality in common variable immunodeficiency. Some clones are missing from TCRdb's copy, which holds only in-frame ones; the method was immunoSEQ multiplex PCR. Sampling found about 34,000 clones, none seen once. Sequencing input: peripheral blood mononuclear cells. The receptors derive from a person aged 18 to 75 in good health.

This clone was found many times. Coverage ceases 3 residues before the CDR3 finishes, and the germline J gene fills in the end. The chain carries TRBV28 and TRBJ1-6; D is undetermined. This CDR3 contains 15 residues. From germline, CDR1 is MDHEN and CDR2 SYDVKM. V lost 6 bases, J lost 5 bases, and 14 bases lay in between. The CDR3 bases that were read are TGTGCCAGCAGCCGGCCGAGGGCTAATAATTCACCC. Protein sequence: CASSRPRANNSP. The full CDR3 reads CASSRPRANNSPLHF.

This clone was counted at least ten times. The CDR3 extends 3 residues past the end of the read, so its final part is completed from the germline J gene. This chain connects TRBV18 to TRBJ2-1; 9 bases are a match to TRBD2. Trimming cost V 3 bases and J 2 bases; bases outside gene matches: 2. CDR3 length: 15 residues. Germline V gene sequence: CDR1 KGHSH, CDR2 LQKENI. CDR3 DNA, as far as it was read: TGTGCCAGCTCACCCCTAGCGGGACCCTACAATGAG. It translates to CASSPLAGPYNE. The CDR3 as a whole reads CASSPLAGPYNEQFF.

In this sample, this clone turned up many times. CDR3 DNA (partial): TGTGCCAGCACAGGGAGAGGCTATGGC. This translates into CASTGRGYG. The full CDR3 protein reads CASTGRGYGYTF. V gene TRBV5-4 combines with J gene TRBJ1-2, with D perhaps TRBD1 (5 bases). Read sequence stops 3 residues before the CDR3 end, and the germline J gene provides the missing end. V lost 6 bases and J lost 4, with 10 bases in between. The CDR3 has 12 residues. Per germline, CDR1 SGHNT and CDR2 YYREEE (reference sequence).

In this sample, this clone turned up many times. Partial CDR3 DNA: TGTGCCAGCAGTTTAGATGGGCAGATTCCAAGCACTGAA. Translating it yields CASSLDGQIPSTE. The full CDR3 is CASSLDGQIPSTEAFF. The chain joins TRBV12-3 or TRBV12-4 to TRBJ1-1, with unresolved D. The CDR3 end lies 3 residues beyond the end of the read and is filled in from the germline J gene. V was pared by 1 base and J by 4 bases, with 16 bases between. The CDR3 consists of 16 residues.

This clone has at least ten counts. The read comes to an end 3 residues before the CDR3 does, leaving the germline J gene to fill in the end. The gene calls are TRBV20-1 and TRBJ2-1; 11 positions agree with TRBD2. Germline values: CDR1 DFQATT, CDR2 SNEGSKA (reference sequence). J was trimmed by 0 bases and V by 6 bases; bases with no gene match: 7. The CDR3 length is 16 residues. Partial CDR3 DNA: TGCAGTGCCCCACTAGCGGGAGCTCTCTCCTACAATGAG. It yields the protein CSAPLAGALSYNE. The CDR3, in full, reads CSAPLAGALSYNEQFF.

This clone was detected many times. From the germline J gene comes the end of the CDR3, since the read stops 3 residues before it. The same CDR3 arises from other DNA sequences in this sample as well. The V and J genes are TRBV19 and TRBJ2-1; 9 positions agree with TRBD1. Unmatched junction bases numbered 3, after V lost 2 bases and J lost 1 base. Germline V gene data show CDR1 as LNHDA and CDR2 as SQIVND (reference sequence). The length of the CDR3 is 16 residues. The CDR3 spells CASSIPGTGSYNEQFF. CDR3 bases read: TGTGCCAGTAGTATACCCGGGACAGGGTCCTACAATGAG.

This clone was seen ten or more times. Read data end 3 residues before the CDR3 end; the end is taken from the germline J gene. The chain links TRBV19 to TRBJ1-5; TRBD1 agrees at 12 bases. Looked up from germline, CDR1 is LNHDA and CDR2 is SQIVND (reference sequence). The CDR3 extends over 20 amino acids. Germline trimming cut 6 bases from V and 0 bases from J; bases unmatched to any gene: 15. The chain's CDR3 is CASSKSTGTGGDYSNQPQHF. The CDR3 bases that were read are TGTGCCAGTAGCAAGAGCACCGGGACAGGGGGCGATTATAGCAATCAGCCC.

The table lists this clone with many counts. Read sequence stops 3 residues before the CDR3 end, and the germline J gene provides the missing end. The same CDR3 is also encoded by other DNA sequences in this sample. The V call is TRBV20-1, the J call TRBJ2-7, with 9 bases fitting TRBD2. V was pared by 5 bases and J by 2 bases, with 4 bases of the junction left unmatched. Germline CDR1 DFQATT, CDR2 SNEGSKA (reference sequence). The CDR3 totals 13 residues. The part of the CDR3 DNA that was read is TGCAGTGCTTTAGCGGGAGAGGCCTACGAG. Its translation: CSALAGEAYE. Given in full, the CDR3 is CSALAGEAYEQYF.

Comments on this clone: The CDR3 end is not reached by the read, which stops 3 residues before it; the germline J gene fills it in. The chain joins TRBV18 to TRBJ1-2; D is ambiguous. This CDR3 region has 16 residues. Looked up from germline, CDR1 is KGHSH and CDR2 is LQKENI. CDR3 DNA, as far as it was read: TGTGCCAGCTCACCCCCGGGTTGGCAGTCGATCTACGAC. Encoded protein: CASSPPGWQSIYD. The whole CDR3 protein reads CASSPPGWQSIYDYTF.

Ten or more counts support this clone. Read coverage stops 3 residues before the CDR3 terminus; the germline J gene supplies the remainder. The chain recombines TRBV29-1 with TRBJ2-7; no definite D call. V was cut by 3 bases and J by 0 bases, with 6 bases left in between. The CDR3 has 12 residues. Germline CDR1 is SQVTM and CDR2 is ANQGSEA. CDR3 sequence: CSVEYGSYEQYF. The sequenced CDR3 bases are TGCAGCGTTGAGTACGGCTCCTACGAG.

This clone was counted many times. The read ends 3 residues before the CDR3 terminus; that terminus is restored from the germline J gene. The rearrangement joins TRBV27 to TRBJ2-3; 10 bases agree with TRBD1. The CDR3 runs to 15 residues. V trimming: 3 bases; J trimming: 4 bases; junction bases outside the gene matches: 4. The V gene's germline CDR1 is MNHEY and CDR2 SMNVEV (reference sequence). The CDR3 sequence: CASSFTTGGADTQYF. The CDR3 DNA, read in part, is TGTGCCAGCAGTTTTACGACAGGGGGCGCAGATACG.

This clone was detected many times. The read finishes 3 residues shy of the CDR3 end, and the germline J gene is used to complete it. The rearrangement uses TRBV18 and TRBJ2-7; 11 nucleotides align to TRBD2. V lost 6 bases, J lost 2 bases, and 9 bases stayed unmatched. This CDR3 region has 16 residues. Germline CDR1 KGHSH, CDR2 LQKENI. CDR3 DNA (partial): TGTGCCAGCTCCCCTAGCGGGACTAGCGGAACCTACGAG. Translated, it gives CASSPSGTSGTYE. The complete CDR3 sequence is CASSPSGTSGTYEQYF.

This clone was counted a few times. The read comes to an end 3 residues before the CDR3 does, leaving the germline J gene to fill in the end. The genes are TRBV20-1 and TRBJ2-5; 11 nucleotides align to TRBD1. The CDR3 length is 15 residues. CDR1 and CDR2 from the germline V gene are DFQATT and SNEGSKA (reference sequence). Trimming removed 0 bases from V and 6 bases from J; junction bases left unmatched: 6. The CDR3 spells CSAREPGQGDKTQYF. CDR3 bases read: TGCAGTGCTAGAGAGCCGGGACAGGGGGACAAGACC.

This clone was counted a few times. The sequenced part of the CDR3 DNA is TGCGCCAGCAGCTTGGGGTCTGGGTTAGCGAACAATGAG. Its translation: CASSLGSGLANNE. The full CDR3 protein is CASSLGSGLANNEQFF. The genes are TRBV5-1 and TRBJ2-1, with D possibly TRBD2 on 5 matching bases. The read ends 3 residues before the CDR3 terminus; that terminus is restored from the germline J gene. Per the germline V gene, CDR1 is SGHRS and CDR2 is YFSETQ. The CDR3 spans 16 residues. V shed 0 bases and J shed 5 bases, with 15 bases lying between them.

This clone was picked up many times. The CDR3 is cut off 3 residues early in the read; its end comes from the germline J gene. The rearrangement joins TRBV5-6 to TRBJ1-1; D may be TRBD1 (6 bases). Trimming cost V 0 bases and J 4 bases, with 10 bases left between them. In germline, CDR1 is SGHDT, CDR2 YYEEEE. The CDR3 loop spans 14 amino acids. CDR3 in amino acids: CASSLVAGATEAFF. The CDR3 DNA, read in part, is TGTGCCAGCAGCTTGGTTGCAGGGGCCACTGAA. Together with reference TRBV5-6 and TRBJ1-1, the CDR3 gives the full variable domain: DAGVTQSPTHLIKTRGQQVTLRCSPKSGHDTVSWYQQALGQGPQFIFQYYEEEERQRGNFPDRFSGHQFPNYSSELNVNALLLGDSALYLCASSLVAGATEAFFGQGTRLTVV.

This clone occurred a few times. At one end the junction does not follow the germline gene, possibly because of a read error. The read finishes 3 residues shy of the CDR3 end, and the germline J gene is used to complete it. The chain links TRBV6-1 to TRBJ2-7, with a weak D call TRBD1 (5 bases). The CDR3 loop spans 15 amino acids. CDR1 is MNHNS, CDR2 SASEGT, per germline. CDR3 region: CASSERGTESYEQYF. The CDR3 DNA, read in part, is TGCGCCAGCAGTGAAAGGGGAACGGAATCCTACGAG.

The sample holds many counts of this clone. The CDR3 spells CASSPSDTQYF. The DNA read from the CDR3 is TGTGCCAGCAGTCCCAGTGATACG. V is TRBV5-5 and J is TRBJ2-3; D not certain. The read terminates 3 residues before the CDR3 end, so the remaining end is supplied by the germline J gene. The CDR3 is 11 residues long. Trimming took off 5 bases at V and 6 bases at J, with 7 bases between the two ends. The V gene's germline CDR1 is SGHKS and CDR2 YYEKEE (reference sequence). The entire variable domain, with the rest obtained from reference TRBV5-5 and TRBJ2-3, is as follows: DAGVTQSPTHLIKTRGQQVTLRCSPISGHKSVSWYQQVLGQGPQFIFQYYEKEERGRGNFPDRFSARQFPNYSSELNVNALLLGDSALYLCASSPSDTQYFGPGTRLTVL.

At least ten counts were recorded for this clone. An end of the junction differs from the germline gene, which may be a read error. The read is 3 residues too short to cover the CDR3 end, so that end is filled in from the germline J gene. This chain uses TRBV20-1 with TRBJ2-7, with D perhaps matching TRBD1 (6 bases). The CDR3 has 14 residues. Looked up from germline, CDR1 is DFQATT and CDR2 is SNEGSKA (reference sequence). The sequenced CDR3 bases are TGCAGTGCTCGAGACAGGTTAAAGACATACGAG. It is translated as CSARDRLKTYE. The entire CDR3 is CSARDRLKTYEQYF.

This clone occurred many times. The CDR3 end lies 3 residues beyond the end of the read and is filled in from the germline J gene. The chain combines TRBV19 with TRBJ1-1, with 9 bases identical to TRBD1. The germline gives CDR1 LNHDA, CDR2 SQIVND (reference sequence). Trimming removed 7 bases from V and 5 bases from J; junction bases left unmatched: 17. This CDR3 region has 17 residues. Here the CDR3 reads CASTPTGQGLSRTEAFF. Incomplete CDR3 DNA: TGTGCCAGTACCCCTACGGGACAGGGTCTGTCTCGGACTGAA. Based on the CDR3 plus reference TRBV19 and TRBJ1-1, the full variable domain is DGGITQSPKYLFRKEGQNVTLSCEQNLNHDAMYWYRQDPGQGLRLIYYSQIVNDFQKGDIAEGYSVSREKKESFPLTVTSAQKNPTAFYLCASTPTGQGLSRTEAFFGQGTRLTVV.